A selection of T cell receptor beta chains follows, all from one sample in a study of regulatory T cells in long-lasting Graves disease. TCRdb independently ran MiXCR on the multiplex PCR reads; one entry per CDR3 protein. The sample has 400,000 to 550,000 distinct CDR3 sequences, more than 13% seen once. The same specimen was also included in a second study, on T cells in Graves' hyperthyroidism and ophthalmopathy.

The specimen was peripheral blood mononuclear cells (PBMCs), collected at new diagnosis, from a patient treated with antithyroid drugs. Receptors originate from a young woman with Graves disease. Each CDR3 is given with its conserved first and last residue. Fields, in order: V gene, CDR3 protein.

>TRBV5-1
CASSPLLAGGGKQYF
>TRBV18
CASSPEVREGEQYF
>TRBV6-9
CASSYSRVEQFF
>TRBV18
CASSPYRDSPYEQYF
>TRBV12-5
CASGYLGTDTQYF
>TRBV14
CASSQGGGGADTQYF
>TRBV29-1
CSVEGQLNYGYTF
>TRBV7-9
CASSLTEQGPGANVLTF
>TRBV14
CASSQEGSGRRYEQYF
>TRBV10-1
CASSESVAGQETQYF
>TRBV5-1
CASSLESSGANVLTF
>TRBV3-1
CASSLIAGISYEQYF
>TRBV5-1
CASSLNRTPRETQYF
>TRBV6-2/TRBV6-3
CASSYSFGGYTF
>TRBV2
CASSVWTEAFF
>TRBV29-1
CSVDGGRGEQFF
>TRBV3-1
CASSPWDSIYEQYF
>TRBV19
CASGGRSSGNTIYF
>TRBV6-6
CASSYSGAQNTEAFF
>TRBV11-2
CASSLGTNTYNEQFF
>TRBV11-2
CASSLVASGRDTQYF
>TRBV6-1
CASSKQGELGAGNQPQHF
>TRBV6-1
CASRYWDHGTEAFF
>TRBV12-3/TRBV12-4
CASSLAGAVTEAFF
>TRBV6-4
CASSESGASTDTQYF
>TRBV20-1
CSARRPTRERVYNEQFF
>TRBV6-1
CASRPGHPSEQYF
>TRBV20-1
CSARDEVDRGGEQFF
>TRBV29-1
CSVDGQGWMNTEAFF
>TRBV12-3/TRBV12-4
CASSFATDTQYF
>TRBV30
CAWTKDRGRSYTF
>TRBV25-1
CASSESVVQSEAFF
>TRBV18
CASSPFSKGLLLPQHF
>TRBV7-8
CASSPQRGGYEQYF
>TRBV30
CACGGHTQYF
>TRBV6-5
CASSSGRVGNQPQHF
>TRBV7-9
CASSSGLAGEGEQYF